A selection of T cell receptor beta chains follows, all from one sample in a study of blood T cell repertoires in COVID-19. Data came from immunoSEQ multiplex PCR; TCRdb stores just in-frame clones and leaves some out. The table has over 25,000 clones, more than 85% seen once. The sample consisted of peripheral blood. These receptors all come from a human donor in a cohort sampled during active COVID-19. The donor label of this sample is uncertain. Each CDR3 is given with its conserved first and last residue. Fields, in order: clone size, D gene, V gene, J gene, CDR3 DNA, CDR3 protein. A D gene is named only where the DNA matches it firmly. The size field is filled for only some rows; it gives once, few, many or a size class.

NA,TRBD1,TRBV28,TRBJ2-7,TGTGCCAGCAGATACCGGGACAGGGCCGAGCAGTACTTC,CASRYRDRAEQYF
NA,TRBD2,TRBV7-9,TRBJ2-7,TGTGCCAGCAGCCCTAGCGGGGCTTCCTACGAGCAGTACTTC,CASSPSGASYEQYF
NA,TRBD2,TRBV5-1,TRBJ2-1,TGCGCCAGCAGCTGGACTAGCGGGAGGTCTACCGAGCAGTTCTTC,CASSWTSGRSTEQFF
once,TRBD2,TRBV9,TRBJ2-7,TGTGCCAGCAGCGTTGGTAGCGGGGGGCTAATCTCCTACGAGCAGTACTTC,CASSVGSGGLISYEQYF
NA,NA,TRBV5-1,TRBJ2-1,TGCGCCAGCAGCTCCATACCGGGGATGGACAATGAGCAGTTCTTC,CASSSIPGMDNEQFF
NA,NA,TRBV2,TRBJ2-5,TGTGCCAGCGAGGCGGGACGGTCAGAGACCCAGTACTTC,CASEAGRSETQYF
NA,NA,TRBV2,TRBJ1-1,TGTGCCAGCAGCCCAACGCGGGCCGACACTGAAGCTTTCTTT,CASSPTRADTEAFF
once,TRBD2,TRBV28,TRBJ2-5,TGTGCCAGCACCATAGCGGGAGGAGAGGCAGAGACCCAGTACTTC,CASTIAGGEAETQYF
NA,NA,TRBV18,TRBJ2-3,TGTGCCAGCTCACCACCCCGGGGGCGGGAGAGTTCAGATACGCAGTATTTT,CASSPPRGRESSDTQYF
NA,TRBD1,TRBV27,TRBJ1-1,TGTGCCAGCAGGTACAGGGGGGACACTGAAGCTTTCTTT,CASRYRGDTEAFF
NA,TRBD2,TRBV12-3/TRBV12-4,TRBJ2-1,TGTGCCAGCAGCCCTGGGGGGGATGAGCAGTTCTTC,CASSPGGDEQFF
NA,NA,TRBV10-3,TRBJ2-1,TGTGCCATCAGTGAGGAGGACTTATACAATGAGCAGTTCTTC,CAISEEDLYNEQFF
medium-sized,NA,TRBV7-8,TRBJ2-7,TGTGCCAGCAGCTTAGGTATGGGCCAGGGGATCTACGAGCAGTACTTC,CASSLGMGQGIYEQYF
NA,TRBD1,TRBV27,TRBJ1-2,TGTGCCAGCAGTGCCGTCCAGGGGGCGAGATATGGCTACACCTTC,CASSAVQGARYGYTF
NA,TRBD2,TRBV2,TRBJ2-7,TGTGCCAGCAGGAAAGGGACTAGCGGTGTCGAGCAGTACTTC,CASRKGTSGVEQYF
NA,NA,TRBV19,TRBJ1-1,TGTGCCAGTCGGTCCCCGGACAGAAACACTGAAGCTTTCTTT,CASRSPDRNTEAFF
NA,NA,TRBV5-1,TRBJ1-2,TGCGCCAGCAGCTTAGTGACAGGACGATCCGAGGGAGGCTACACCTTC,CASSLVTGRSEGGYTF
NA,NA,TRBV11-2,TRBJ2-1,TGTGCCAGCAGCTTAGCCAGGGACAATGAGCAGTTCTTC,CASSLARDNEQFF
few,TRBD2,TRBV6-6,TRBJ2-7,TGTGCCAGCAGCCCCGGGACTAGCGGACCCTACGAGCAGTACTTC,CASSPGTSGPYEQYF
NA,TRBD2,TRBV5-5,TRBJ2-1,TGTGCCAGCAGCTTTGGTATTGGTGAGACTAGCGGTTACAATGAGCAGTTCTTC,CASSFGIGETSGYNEQFF
NA,NA,TRBV5-1,TRBJ2-7,TGCGCCAGCAGCTTGAGCGGCAGGGGGGTACTTTCCTCCTACGAGCAGTACTTC,CASSLSGRGVLSSYEQYF
NA,TRBD1,TRBV5-1,TRBJ1-1,TGCGCCAGCAGCTACGGGACAGGAAATATGAACACTGAAGCTTTCTTT,CASSYGTGNMNTEAFF
NA,TRBD1,TRBV18,TRBJ1-1,TGTGCCAGCTCACCCAGGGGGCTGAACACTGAAGCTTTCTTT,CASSPRGLNTEAFF
NA,TRBD2,TRBV9,TRBJ2-5,TGTGCCAGCGGCGAGGGGACTAGCGGAATAGAGACCCAGTACTTC,CASGEGTSGIETQYF
NA,TRBD2,TRBV5-1,TRBJ2-1,TGCGCCAGCAGCCCCCCGCCCGGGACTAGCGCCTACAATGAGCAGTTCTTC,CASSPPPGTSAYNEQFF
NA,TRBD2,TRBV9,TRBJ2-5,TGTGCCAGCAGCGTAGGCCGCGGGAGTGGGGAGACCCAGTACTTC,CASSVGRGSGETQYF
NA,NA,TRBV12-3/TRBV12-4,TRBJ1-2,TGTGCCAGCAGCCGACAGTCCTATGGCCACACCTTC,CASSRQSYGHTF
NA,TRBD2,TRBV19,TRBJ2-3,TGTGCCAGTAGCCCGAGTCTGAGACTAGCGGGAGAGACAGATACGCAGTATTTT,CASSPSLRLAGETDTQYF
once,TRBD2,TRBV28,TRBJ2-5,TGTGCCAGCAGTTCCCCGCTTATCGGGCGGGAGGCAAACCAAGAGACCCAGTACTTC,CASSSPLIGREANQETQYF
NA,NA,TRBV7-2,TRBJ1-5,TGTGCCAGCAGCTTAAGAGAGGGCAATCAGCCCCAGCATTTT,CASSLREGNQPQHF
NA,TRBD1,TRBV18,TRBJ1-6,TGTGCCAGCTCACCGGACAGGGAGTCACCCCTCCACTTT,CASSPDRESPLHF
NA,NA,TRBV5-5,TRBJ2-7,TGTGCCAGCAGCCGATCGCGACAGCTCTACGAGCAGTACTTC,CASSRSRQLYEQYF
NA,NA,TRBV11-2,TRBJ2-3,TGTGCCAGCCGCGGAATCACAGATACGCAGTATTTT,CASRGITDTQYF
NA,TRBD1,TRBV28,TRBJ2-5,TGTGCCAGCAGTTCCCCCGGCGCCAGGGGGGAGACCCAGTACTTC,CASSSPGARGETQYF
NA,TRBD1,TRBV3-1/TRBV3-2,TRBJ1-1,TGTGCCAGCAGCCATCTATACAGGGGTTCAACTGAAGCTTTCTTT,CASSHLYRGSTEAFF
few,NA,TRBV12-5,TRBJ2-5,TGTGCTAGTGGTTTGGGGGCCGGGACACCCGAGGAGACCCAGTACTTC,CASGLGAGTPEETQYF
NA,NA,TRBV10-3,TRBJ1-3,TGTGCCATCAGTGATTCCTCCTCTGGAAACACCATATATTTT,CAISDSSSGNTIYF
NA,NA,TRBV27,TRBJ2-3,TGTGCCAGCACCTCCCCTGGCGGGGTTACAGATACGCAGTATTTT,CASTSPGGVTDTQYF
NA,NA,TRBV6-4,TRBJ2-1,TGTGCCAGCAGTGTTCAGGGTAGTAATGAGCAGTTCTTC,CASSVQGSNEQFF